These 21 T cell receptor beta chains share one sample of origin, sequenced in a study of control samples from healthy donors and cancer patients. Using immunoSEQ multiplex PCR, the repertoire was profiled, and TCRdb retains in-frame clones only, with some absent. This table holds tens of thousands of clones, roughly 90% found once. The sequencing input was PBMCs. All receptors come from a man aged 55 to 70 with colorectal cancer.

V and J are TRBV4-1 and TRBJ1-2, with D tentatively TRBD1 (5 bases). Trimming took 4 bases from V and 2 from J, leaving 14 bases between them. Germline values: CDR1 MGHRA, CDR2 YSYEKL. The CDR3 extends over 15 amino acids. The CDR3 is CASSLEETGNYGYTF. For the CDR3, the DNA is TGCGCCAGCAGCCTCGAGGAAACAGGCAACTATGGCTACACCTTC.

As for this clone: One junction end disagrees with the germline gene, perhaps due to a read error. V and J are TRBV5-8 and TRBJ1-1, with TRBD1 identical over 7 bases. This CDR3 comprises 11 residues. Germline values: CDR1 SGHTS, CDR2 YDEGEE. The CDR3 DNA reads TGTGCCAGCAGTTTCGTATCCGGGACAGAGTTT. Its translation: CASSFVSGTEF.

The chain recombines TRBV4-3 with TRBJ2-2; the D gene is possibly TRBD2 (5 bases). The CDR3 sequence is 16 residues long. V lost 1 base and J lost 5, with 14 bases in between. CDR1 is LGHNA, CDR2 YSLEER, per germline. The CDR3 protein is CASSQGSRGLTGELFF. CDR3 in DNA: TGCGCCAGCAGCCAAGGCTCTCGGGGATTAACCGGGGAGCTGTTTTTT.

The J gene is TRBJ2-5, the V gene TRBV5-1, with 10 positions matching TRBD1. The V gene's germline CDR1 is SGHRS and CDR2 YFSETQ. CDR3 length equals 14 residues. Trimming cost V 5 bases and J 4 bases; bases outside gene matches: 5. The CDR3 nucleotides read TGCGCCAGCAGTTCGACAGGGGGCGGAGAGACCCAGTACTTC. Amino acids: CASSSTGGGETQYF.

This clone appeared a single time. The chain employs TRBV6-6 and TRBJ1-6; D is possibly TRBD1 (5 bases). Per the germline V gene, CDR1 is MNHNY and CDR2 is SVGAGI (reference sequence). This CDR3 spans 17 amino acids. V lost 5 bases to trimming and J lost 5 bases, with 19 bases between them. CDR3: CASSQSGGEGNNSPLHF. The CDR3 bases are TGTGCCAGCAGTCAGTCTGGCGGAGAGGGGAATAATTCACCCCTCCACTTT.

The sample holds a few counts of this clone. The J gene is TRBJ2-3, the V gene TRBV5-3; D is unresolved. TRBV5-3 is recorded as an ORF, its role being uncertain. CDR3 length: 15 residues. Trimming stripped 3 bases from V and 2 bases from J, with 13 bases between. CDR3 region: CARSSRHPTTDTQYF. CDR3 DNA: TGTGCCAGAAGCTCCCGACACCCTACCACAGATACGCAGTATTTT.

CDR3 sequence: CATSGFASGGYTF. CDR3 nucleotides: TGTGCCACCAGTGGTTTCGCTTCTGGAGGCTACACCTTC. This rearrangement joins TRBV24-1 to TRBJ1-2, with unresolved D. V was clipped by 5 bases and J by 8 bases, with 14 bases between them. The germline CDR1 and CDR2 sequences are KGHDR and SFDVKD. CDR3 size: 13 residues.

V gene TRBV6-5 combines with J gene TRBJ1-1, with D uncertain. The CDR3 sequence is 14 residues long. The V end lost 5 bases, the J end lost 0 bases, and 10 bases lay between the germline ends. Germline assignment: CDR1 MNHEY and CDR2 SVGAGI. CDR3 sequence (DNA): TGTGCCAGCAGTCATACTGTCATGAACACTGAAGCTTTCTTT. It is translated as CASSHTVMNTEAFF.

J is TRBJ2-7 and V is TRBV2; 10 nucleotides agree with TRBD1. Unmatched junction bases numbered 4, after V lost 6 bases and J lost 2 bases. This CDR3 has 14 amino acids. CDR1 and CDR2 from the germline V gene are SNHLY and FYNNEI. The CDR3 is CASSAGTGAYEQYF. CDR3 DNA sequence: TGTGCCAGCAGCGCCGGGACAGGGGCCTACGAGCAGTACTTC.

About this clone: At one boundary the junction diverges from the germline segment, which might be a read error. The V and J genes are TRBV14 and TRBJ2-2; D is perhaps TRBD2 (6 bases). The CDR3 loop spans 17 amino acids. From germline, CDR1 is SGHDN and CDR2 FVKESK. The CDR3 region has the DNA TGTGCCAGCAGCCAAGAATGGAGGAGGGCGAAGACCGGGGAGCTGTTTTTT. Its protein is CASSQEWRRAKTGELFF.

The rearrangement uses TRBV7-2 and TRBJ2-2; D perhaps matches TRBD2 (5 bases). Germline values: CDR1 SGHTA, CDR2 FQGNSA. Trimming took off 2 bases at V and 7 bases at J, with 14 bases between the two ends. The CDR3 totals 15 residues. Here the CDR3 reads CASSLTTGGSGELFF. CDR3 coding DNA: TGTGCCAGCAGCTTAACGACCGGTGGGAGCGGGGAGCTGTTTTTT.

This clone was counted between two and nine times. The chain links TRBV6-6 to TRBJ2-7; 7 nucleotides match TRBD2. The CDR3 runs to 20 residues. V was clipped by 6 bases and J by 4 bases; unmatched bases: 27. Looked up from germline, CDR1 is MNHNY and CDR2 is SVGAGI (reference sequence). This CDR3 reads CASSLKRGGAGVGSNYEQYF. The DNA of the CDR3 is TGTGCCAGCAGCCTTAAACGCGGCGGGGCGGGGGTTGGGTCGAATTACGAGCAGTACTTC.

The chain uses TRBV7-3 and TRBJ2-2; D is undetermined. Germline lookup yields CDR1 SGHTA and CDR2 FQGTGA. This CDR3 has 15 amino acids. V lost 0 bases and J 1 base, leaving 6 bases between the germline ends. The CDR3 reads CASSLTALNTGELFF. The CDR3 DNA reads TGTGCCAGCAGCTTAACAGCGCTGAACACCGGGGAGCTGTTTTTT.

The chain employs TRBV19 and TRBJ1-5, with D possibly being TRBD1 (6 bases). The CDR3 sequence is 18 residues long. V gave up 1 base and J gave up 0 bases, with 16 bases separating them. Per germline, CDR1 LNHDA and CDR2 SQIVND (reference sequence). The CDR3 spells CASSIAKIQGYSNQPQHF. CDR3 DNA sequence: TGTGCCAGTAGTATAGCGAAGATACAGGGTTATAGCAATCAGCCCCAGCATTTT.

The CDR3 protein is CASSFLDSYGYTF. The CDR3 DNA sequence: TGCGCCAGCAGCTTCCTAGACAGCTATGGCTACACCTTC. The V call is TRBV5-1, the J call TRBJ1-2; a possible D gene is TRBD1 (5 bases). V dropped 2 bases and J dropped 4 bases, with 9 bases sitting between them. Per the germline V gene, CDR1 is SGHRS and CDR2 is YFSETQ. This CDR3 is built from 13 residues.

The rearrangement joins TRBV30 to TRBJ1-2; D gene ambiguous. V was pared by 2 bases and J by 4 bases, with 11 bases between. CDR1 is GTSNPN and CDR2 is SVGIG in the germline V gene (reference sequence). The CDR3 covers 13 residues. The CDR3 region is CAWSQRGFYGYTF. The CDR3 DNA reads as TGTGCCTGGAGTCAAAGAGGGTTCTATGGCTACACCTTC.

The chain employs TRBV5-1 and TRBJ2-5; D is undetermined. The CDR3 loop spans 12 amino acids. The V gene's germline CDR1 is SGHRS and CDR2 YFSETQ. V was clipped by 4 bases and J by 10 bases, with 14 bases between them. The CDR3 loop reads CASSAEKVGQYF. CDR3 bases: TGCGCCAGCAGCGCGGAAAAAGTAGGCCAGTACTTC.

In this sample, this clone turned up once. The rearrangement joins TRBV4-1 to TRBJ2-2; D possibly corresponds to TRBD2 (6 bases). Per the germline V gene, CDR1 is MGHRA and CDR2 is YSYEKL. Trimming removed 4 bases at V and 2 bases at J, with 17 bases between. The CDR3 totals 17 residues. The CDR3 region is CASSLRTEGYNTGELFF. DNA for the CDR3: TGCGCCAGCAGCCTTCGGACGGAGGGCTACAACACCGGGGAGCTGTTTTTT.

The rearrangement links TRBV2 to TRBJ1-2; D is possibly TRBD1 (5 bases). In germline, CDR1 is SNHLY, CDR2 FYNNEI. V was cut by 4 bases and J by 5 bases, with 17 bases left in between. This CDR3 has 15 amino acids. In nucleotides, the CDR3 is TGTGCCAGCAGTGTGGGGCAGCCTATCGGTTATGGCTACACCTTC. Encoded protein: CASSVGQPIGYGYTF. The full variable domain, in which reference TRBV2 and TRBJ1-2 provide the parts outside the CDR3, is EPEVTQTPSHQVTQMGQEVILRCVPISNHLYFYWYRQILGQKVEFLVSFYNNEISEKSEIFDDQFSVERPDGSNFTLKIRSTKLEDSAMYFCASSVGQPIGYGYTFGSGTRLTVV.

This clone was seen a single time. This chain connects TRBV30 to TRBJ2-3; 13 bases are shared with TRBD2. Per the germline V gene, CDR1 is GTSNPN and CDR2 is SVGIG (reference sequence). CDR3 size: 15 residues. The ends lost 2 bases at V and 3 bases at J; junction bases unmatched: 2. CDR3 loop: CAWSPGLAGTDTQYF. The DNA of the CDR3 is TGTGCCTGGAGTCCGGGACTAGCGGGGACAGATACGCAGTATTTT.

The J gene is TRBJ2-5, the V gene TRBV7-2, with 7 positions matching TRBD1. J gave up 4 bases and V 5 bases, and 7 bases lay outside the gene matches. Germline-derived CDR1 and CDR2 are SGHTA and FQGNSA. The CDR3 sequence is 14 residues long. The CDR3 protein is CASSNNRGRETQYF. The CDR3 nucleotides read TGTGCCAGCAGCAATAACAGGGGACGAGAGACCCAGTACTTC.